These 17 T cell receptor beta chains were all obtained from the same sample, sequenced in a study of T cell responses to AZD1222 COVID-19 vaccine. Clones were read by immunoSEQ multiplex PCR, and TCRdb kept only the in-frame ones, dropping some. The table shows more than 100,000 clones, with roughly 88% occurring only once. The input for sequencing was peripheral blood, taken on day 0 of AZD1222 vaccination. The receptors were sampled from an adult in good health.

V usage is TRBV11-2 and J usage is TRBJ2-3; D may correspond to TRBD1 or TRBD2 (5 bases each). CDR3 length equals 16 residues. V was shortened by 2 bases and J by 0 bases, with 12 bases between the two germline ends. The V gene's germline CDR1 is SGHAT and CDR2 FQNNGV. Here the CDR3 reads CASSLLRGGSTDTQYF. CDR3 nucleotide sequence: TGTGCCAGCAGCTTACTCCGGGGCGGAAGCACAGATACGCAGTATTTT.

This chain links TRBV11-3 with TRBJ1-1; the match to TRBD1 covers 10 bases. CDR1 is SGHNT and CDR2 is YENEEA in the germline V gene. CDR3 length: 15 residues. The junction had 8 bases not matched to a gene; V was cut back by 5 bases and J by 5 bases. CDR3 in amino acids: CASSPTTGGTTEAFF. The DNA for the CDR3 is TGTGCCAGCAGCCCGACGACAGGGGGCACGACTGAAGCTTTCTTT.

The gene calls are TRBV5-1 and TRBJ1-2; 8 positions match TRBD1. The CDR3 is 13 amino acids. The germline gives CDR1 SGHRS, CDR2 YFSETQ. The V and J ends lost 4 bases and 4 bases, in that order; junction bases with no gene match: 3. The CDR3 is CASSHGQGYGYTF. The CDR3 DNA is TGCGCCAGCAGCCATGGACAGGGCTATGGCTACACCTTC.

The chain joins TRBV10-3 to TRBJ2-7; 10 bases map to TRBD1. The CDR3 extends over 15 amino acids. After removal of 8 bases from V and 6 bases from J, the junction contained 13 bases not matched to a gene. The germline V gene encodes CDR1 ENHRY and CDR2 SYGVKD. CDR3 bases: TGTGCCATCTCCGAACCGGGACAGGGGTCGTCCGAGCAGTACTTC. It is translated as CAISEPGQGSSEQYF.

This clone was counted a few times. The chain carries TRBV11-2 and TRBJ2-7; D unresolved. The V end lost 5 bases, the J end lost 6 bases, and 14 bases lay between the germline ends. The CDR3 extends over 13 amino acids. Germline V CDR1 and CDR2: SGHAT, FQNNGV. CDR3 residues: CASSPDRRAEQYF. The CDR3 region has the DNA TGTGCCAGCAGCCCCGATCGGCGAGCCGAGCAGTACTTC.

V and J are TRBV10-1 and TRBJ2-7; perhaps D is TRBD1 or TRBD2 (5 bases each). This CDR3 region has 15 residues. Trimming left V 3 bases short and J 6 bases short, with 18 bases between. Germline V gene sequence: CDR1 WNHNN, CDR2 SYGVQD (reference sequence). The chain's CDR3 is CASSDTGTSNGEQYF. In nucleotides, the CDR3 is TGCGCCAGCAGTGACACCGGGACCTCCAACGGCGAGCAGTACTTC.

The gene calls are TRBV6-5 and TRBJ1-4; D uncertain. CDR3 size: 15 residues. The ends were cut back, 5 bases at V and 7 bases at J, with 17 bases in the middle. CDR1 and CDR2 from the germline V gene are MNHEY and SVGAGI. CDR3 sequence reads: CASSPSGGSGEKLFF. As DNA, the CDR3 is TGTGCCAGCAGTCCAAGCGGTGGATCGGGTGAAAAACTGTTTTTT.

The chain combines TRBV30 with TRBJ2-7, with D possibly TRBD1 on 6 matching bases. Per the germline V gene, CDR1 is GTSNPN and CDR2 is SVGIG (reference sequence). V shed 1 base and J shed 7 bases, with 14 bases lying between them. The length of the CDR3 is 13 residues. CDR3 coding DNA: TGTGCCTGGAGTGGAACAGGGTCGCAGGAGCAGTACTTC. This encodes CAWSGTGSQEQYF. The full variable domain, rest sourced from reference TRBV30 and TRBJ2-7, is SQTIHQWPATLVQPVGSPLSLECTVEGTSNPNLYWYRQAAGRGLQLLFYSVGIGQISSEVPQNLSASRPQDRQFILSSKKLLLSDSGFYLCAWSGTGSQEQYFGPGTRLTVT.

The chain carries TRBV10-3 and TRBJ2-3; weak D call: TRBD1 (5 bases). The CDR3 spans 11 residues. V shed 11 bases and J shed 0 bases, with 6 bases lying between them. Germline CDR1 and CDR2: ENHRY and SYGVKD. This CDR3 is CAHRSTDTQYF. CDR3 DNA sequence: TGTGCCCACAGGAGCACAGATACGCAGTATTTT.

The CDR3 coding sequence is TGTGCCACCCAGACAGGGGGGAATGAAAAACTGTTTTTT. Its translation: CATQTGGNEKLFF. The V gene is TRBV28, the J gene TRBJ1-4; 9 nucleotides agree with TRBD1. V lost 10 bases, J lost 5 bases, and 5 bases stayed unmatched. The CDR3 contains 13 residues. The germline V gene has CDR1 MDHEN and CDR2 SYDVKM.

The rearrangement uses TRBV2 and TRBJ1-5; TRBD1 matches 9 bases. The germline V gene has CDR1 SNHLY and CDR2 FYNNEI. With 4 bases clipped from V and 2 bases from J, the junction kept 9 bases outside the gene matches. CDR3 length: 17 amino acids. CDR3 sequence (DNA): TGTGCCAGCAGTGTAACAGGGGGCAATAGGGGCAATCAGCCCCAGCATTTT. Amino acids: CASSVTGGNRGNQPQHF.

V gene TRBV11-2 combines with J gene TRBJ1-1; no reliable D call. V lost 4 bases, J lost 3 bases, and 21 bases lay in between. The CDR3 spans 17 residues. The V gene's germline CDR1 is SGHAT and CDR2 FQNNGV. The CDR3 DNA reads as TGTGCCAGCAGCTCCCTAGCGCCCTCTACATGGGACACTGAAGCTTTCTTT. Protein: CASSSLAPSTWDTEAFF.

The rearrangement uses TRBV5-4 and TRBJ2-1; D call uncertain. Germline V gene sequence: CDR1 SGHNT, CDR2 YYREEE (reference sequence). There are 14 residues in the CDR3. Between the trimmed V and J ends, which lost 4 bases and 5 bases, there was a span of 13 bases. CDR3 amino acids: CASSHKTRNNEQFF. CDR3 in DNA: TGTGCCAGCAGCCATAAGACAAGAAACAATGAGCAGTTCTTC. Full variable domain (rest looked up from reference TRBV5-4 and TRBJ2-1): ETGVTQSPTHLIKTRGQQVTLRCSSQSGHNTVSWYQQALGQGPQFIFQYYREEENGRGNFPPRFSGLQFPNYSSELNVNALELDDSALYLCASSHKTRNNEQFFGPGTRLTVL.

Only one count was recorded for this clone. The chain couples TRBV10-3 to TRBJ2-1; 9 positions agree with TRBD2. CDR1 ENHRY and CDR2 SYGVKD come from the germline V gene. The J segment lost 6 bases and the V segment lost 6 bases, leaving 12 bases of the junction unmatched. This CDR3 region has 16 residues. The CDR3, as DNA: TGTGCCATCAGCAATAGCGGGAGCGTAACCGGCAATGAGCAGTTCTTC. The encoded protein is CAISNSGSVTGNEQFF.

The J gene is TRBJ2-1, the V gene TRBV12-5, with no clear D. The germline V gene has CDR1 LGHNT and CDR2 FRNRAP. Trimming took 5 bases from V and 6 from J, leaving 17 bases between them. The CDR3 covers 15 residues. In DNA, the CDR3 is TGTGCTAGTGGTCCCCTCGGCAGCTCGAGCAATGAGCAGTTCTTC. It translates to CASGPLGSSSNEQFF.

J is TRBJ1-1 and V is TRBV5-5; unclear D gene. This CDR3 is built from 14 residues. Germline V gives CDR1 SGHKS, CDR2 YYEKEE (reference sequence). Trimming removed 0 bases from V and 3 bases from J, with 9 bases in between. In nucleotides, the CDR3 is TGTGCCAGCAGCTTGGAGGAGGCGTACACTGAAGCTTTCTTT. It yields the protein CASSLEEAYTEAFF.

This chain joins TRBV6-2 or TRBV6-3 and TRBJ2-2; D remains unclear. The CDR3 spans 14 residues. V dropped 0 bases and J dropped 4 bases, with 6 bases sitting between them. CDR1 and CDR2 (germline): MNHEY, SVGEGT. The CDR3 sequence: CASSYSESTGELFF. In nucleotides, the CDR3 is TGTGCCAGCAGTTACTCGGAGTCCACCGGGGAGCTGTTTTTT.